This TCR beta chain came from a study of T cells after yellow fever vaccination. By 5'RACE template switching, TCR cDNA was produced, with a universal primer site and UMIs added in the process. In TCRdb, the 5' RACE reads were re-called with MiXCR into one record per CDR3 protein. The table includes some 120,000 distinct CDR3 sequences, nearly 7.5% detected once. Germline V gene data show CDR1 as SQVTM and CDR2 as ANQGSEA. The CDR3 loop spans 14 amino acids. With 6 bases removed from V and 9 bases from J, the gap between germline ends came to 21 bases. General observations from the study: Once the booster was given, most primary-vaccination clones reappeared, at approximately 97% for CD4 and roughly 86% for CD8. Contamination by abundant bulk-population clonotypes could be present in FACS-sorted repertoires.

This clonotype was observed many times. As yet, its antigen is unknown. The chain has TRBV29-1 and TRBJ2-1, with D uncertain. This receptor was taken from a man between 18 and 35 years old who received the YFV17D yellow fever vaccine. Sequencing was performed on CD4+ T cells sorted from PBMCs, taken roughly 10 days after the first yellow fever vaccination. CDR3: CSVRGSVGSSEQFF. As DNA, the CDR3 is TGCAGCGTACGCGGTTCGGTTGGAAGCAGTGAGCAGTTCTTC.